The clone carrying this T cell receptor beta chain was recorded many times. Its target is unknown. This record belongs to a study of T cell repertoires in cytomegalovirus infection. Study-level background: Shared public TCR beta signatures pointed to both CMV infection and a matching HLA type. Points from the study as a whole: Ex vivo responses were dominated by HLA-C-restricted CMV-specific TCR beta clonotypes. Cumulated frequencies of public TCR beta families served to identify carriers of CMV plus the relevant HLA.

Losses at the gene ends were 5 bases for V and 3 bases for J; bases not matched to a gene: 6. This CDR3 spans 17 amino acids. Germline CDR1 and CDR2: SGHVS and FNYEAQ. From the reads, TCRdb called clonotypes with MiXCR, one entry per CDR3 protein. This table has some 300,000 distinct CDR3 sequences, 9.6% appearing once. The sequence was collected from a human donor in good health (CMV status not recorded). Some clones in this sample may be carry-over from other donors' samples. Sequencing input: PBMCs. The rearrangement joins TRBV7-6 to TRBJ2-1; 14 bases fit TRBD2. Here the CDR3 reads CASSPGLAGDLYNEQFF. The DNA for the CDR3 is TGTGCCAGCAGCCCGGGACTAGCGGGGGACCTCTACAATGAGCAGTTCTTC.